The 19 T cell receptor beta chains presented below share a single source sample, sequenced in a study of T cell repertoires in aging, cancer and after chemotherapy. A mixed TRB-A/B primer pool amplified rearranged TRB by multiplex touch-down PCR. TCRdb ran MiXCR on the multiplex PCR reads and lists one entry per CDR3 protein. The data contain 6,700 or so distinct CDR3 sequences, approximately 22% of them singletons. TCR beta rearrangements were amplified from peripheral blood genomic DNA. Sequences were obtained from blood. The receptors come from a human donor with a blood cancer.

This clonotype appeared a few times. CDR3 in amino acids: CASSRDRMYEQYF. CDR3 DNA: TGTGCCAGCAGCCGGGACAGAATGTACGAGCAGTACTTC. V gene TRBV6-1 combines with J gene TRBJ2-7; 7 bases match TRBD1. This CDR3 has 13 amino acids. V was clipped by 6 bases and J by 4 bases; unmatched bases: 6. Germline CDR1 is MNHNS and CDR2 is SASEGT.

This rearrangement joins TRBV5-4 to TRBJ2-6; 10 bases are shared with TRBD2. Germline V gene lookup returns CDR1 SGHNT and CDR2 YYREEE (reference sequence). The CDR3 is 15 amino acids. The V gene end was trimmed by 9 bases and the J gene end by 0 bases; junction bases not matched to a gene: 3. This CDR3 reads CAMTSGHSGANVLTF. The CDR3 DNA reads as TGTGCCATGACTAGCGGGCACTCTGGGGCCAACGTCCTGACTTTC. Combining the CDR3 with reference TRBV5-4 and TRBJ2-6 gives the whole variable domain ETGVTQSPTHLIKTRGQQVTLRCSSQSGHNTVSWYQQALGQGPQFIFQYYREEENGRGNFPPRFSGLQFPNYSSELNVNALELDDSALYLCAMTSGHSGANVLTFGAGSRLTVL.

The V gene is TRBV28, the J gene TRBJ2-7; either TRBD1 or TRBD2 may fit D (5 bases each). The V gene lost 10 bases and the J gene lost 0 bases, with 13 bases spanning the gap. The CDR3 sequence is 13 residues long. Germline CDR1 reads MDHEN; CDR2 reads SYDVKM. CDR3 region: CAIRGGSSYEQYF. CDR3 DNA sequence: TGTGCCATTCGGGGCGGAAGCTCCTACGAGCAGTACTTC.

The chain has TRBV6-2 or TRBV6-3 and TRBJ1-1, with 7 bases matching TRBD1. The junction had 1 base not matched to a gene; V was cut back by 4 bases and J by 5 bases. The CDR3 is 12 amino acids. CDR1 is MNHEY and CDR2 is SVGEGT in the germline V gene. The CDR3 sequence is CASSSGGTEAFF. CDR3 nucleotides: TGTGCCAGCAGTTCAGGGGGAACTGAAGCTTTCTTT.

V and J are TRBV20-1 and TRBJ2-7; D call uncertain. The CDR3 covers 12 residues. V lost 6 bases and J 0 bases, leaving 9 bases between the germline ends. From germline, CDR1 is DFQATT and CDR2 SNEGSKA (reference sequence). The CDR3 DNA sequence: TGCAGTGCCGACTTGAGCTCCTACGAGCAGTACTTC. This translates into CSADLSSYEQYF.

The V and J genes are TRBV6-2 or TRBV6-3 and TRBJ2-1, with D perhaps TRBD1 or TRBD2 (5 bases each). Germline assignment: CDR1 MNHEY and CDR2 SVGEGT. CDR3 length: 14 residues. Trimming removed 6 bases from V and 0 bases from J, with 9 bases in between. The CDR3 is CASSRESSYNEQFF. CDR3 bases: TGTGCCAGCAGCAGGGAGAGCTCCTACAATGAGCAGTTCTTC.

The CDR3 nucleotides read TGTGCCAGCTCACTAGCGGGAGACGGGACCCAGTACTTC. Protein sequence: CASSLAGDGTQYF. The chain combines TRBV18 with TRBJ2-5; 9 bases are a match to TRBD2. The germline CDR1 and CDR2 sequences are KGHSH and LQKENI. After removal of 4 bases from V and 7 bases from J, the junction contained 4 bases not matched to a gene. CDR3 length: 13 residues.

The chain employs TRBV12-3 or TRBV12-4 and TRBJ2-1; tentatively, D is TRBD2 (6 bases). V was cut by 0 bases and J by 3 bases, with 12 bases left in between. CDR3 size: 16 residues. The chain's CDR3 is CASSLARVSGYNEQFF. In DNA, the CDR3 is TGTGCCAGCAGTTTAGCGCGCGTTAGCGGCTACAATGAGCAGTTCTTC.

Only a few counts were recorded for this clonotype. The chain recombines TRBV7-2 with TRBJ1-2; weak D call: TRBD1 (6 bases). The CDR3 is made up of 15 amino acids. CDR1 is SGHTA, CDR2 FQGNSA, per germline. V was clipped by 5 bases and J by 6 bases, with 19 bases between them. Here the CDR3 DNA reads TGTGCCAGCAGCCGGTGGACAGCCTCTACGGATGGCTACACCTTC. It encodes CASSRWTASTDGYTF.

The table lists this clonotype with a few counts. The rearrangement joins TRBV6-2 or TRBV6-3 to TRBJ1-2; tentatively, D is TRBD1 (5 bases). Germline CDR1 and CDR2: MNHEY and SVGEGT. CDR3 length: 16 residues. Trimming stripped 5 bases from V and 6 bases from J, with 22 bases between. CDR3 bases: TGTGCCAGCAGTCTACGTCTCGCAGGGAGGTATGATGGCTACACCTTC. The encoded protein is CASSLRLAGRYDGYTF.

This clonotype is classed as medium-sized. J is TRBJ2-1 and V is TRBV13; no clear D gene. V lost 0 bases and J lost 0, with 6 bases in between. The CDR3 is 15 residues long. Germline CDR1 PRHDT, CDR2 FYEKMQ (reference sequence). The CDR3 region has the DNA TGTGCCAGCAGCTTAGGACGGAGCTCCTACAATGAGCAGTTCTTC. Protein: CASSLGRSSYNEQFF.

Comment on this clonotype: A clone one base away is much larger, so this may be a read error. The chain has TRBV6-5 and TRBJ1-5; the D is unclear. Deletions cut 0 bases from V and 3 bases from J, with 12 bases between. Germline V gives CDR1 MNHEY, CDR2 SVGAGI. The CDR3 covers 16 residues. DNA of the CDR3: TGTGCCAGCAGTTACTCGAAGGGAGGGCACAATCAGCCCCAGCATTTT. Amino acid sequence: CASSYSKGGHNQPQHF.

Sample share makes this clonotype medium-sized (0.01 to 0.1%). This sequence joins TRBV27 and TRBJ2-2; TRBD1 aligns across 9 bases. Per germline, CDR1 MNHEY and CDR2 SMNVEV (reference sequence). The length of the CDR3 is 16 residues. V shed 6 bases and J 3 bases; nucleotides not matched to a gene: 8. CDR3 protein: CASSRTGTGHTGELFF. In nucleotides, the CDR3 is TGTGCCAGCAGCCGGACCGGGACAGGGCACACCGGGGAGCTGTTTTTT.

This clonotype was counted a few times. This chain joins TRBV6-1 and TRBJ1-1, with D unresolved. Germline V gene lookup returns CDR1 MNHNS and CDR2 SASEGT. The CDR3 has 16 residues. Trimming removed 3 bases at V and 1 base at J, with 15 bases between. The CDR3 sequence: CASSDLLAMRNTEAFF. CDR3 sequence (DNA): TGTGCCAGCAGTGATCTCTTAGCGATGAGGAACACTGAAGCTTTCTTT.

Regarding this clonotype: A much bigger clone sits one base away, suggesting this may be a read error. Because the CDR3 is missing its conserved closing phenylalanine or tryptophan, this is likely a read error. The V and J genes are TRBV29-1 and TRBJ1-5; TRBD1 matches 8 bases. Unmatched junction bases numbered 8, after V lost 6 bases and J lost 4 bases. Germline V gene lookup returns CDR1 SQVTM and CDR2 ANQGSEA. The CDR3 extends over 14 amino acids. This CDR3 reads CSVETGGSNQPQHL. The CDR3 nucleotides are TGCAGCGTGGAAACAGGGGGTTCTAATCAGCCCCAGCATCTT.

Details on this clonotype: An end of the junction does not agree with germline; a read error may underlie this. The chain uses TRBV5-4 and TRBJ2-3; D is possibly TRBD2 (6 bases). This CDR3 has 15 amino acids. CDR1 and CDR2 (germline): SGHNT, YYREEE (reference sequence). The CDR3: CASSLGGLSTDTQYF. CDR3 nucleotide sequence: TGCGCCAGCAGCCTCGGGGGTCTTAGCACAGATACGCAGTATTTT.

V gene TRBV6-1 combines with J gene TRBJ2-7, with TRBD1 as a possible D gene (6 bases). The ends were cut back, 6 bases at V and 5 bases at J, with 20 bases in the middle. Germline CDR1 is MNHNS and CDR2 is SASEGT. The CDR3 has 15 residues. Here the CDR3 reads CASRGELQGIHEQYF. CDR3 sequence (DNA): TGTGCCAGCAGGGGGGAACTTCAGGGGATCCACGAGCAGTACTTC.

This chain connects TRBV19 to TRBJ1-4, with TRBD1 identical over 10 bases. Losses at the gene ends were 5 bases for V and 10 bases for J; bases not matched to a gene: 10. The CDR3 has 15 amino acids. Per germline, CDR1 LNHDA and CDR2 SQIVND (reference sequence). CDR3 in amino acids: CASSHGTGVIGKLFF. The CDR3 nucleotides read TGTGCCAGTAGTCACGGGACAGGGGTGATAGGAAAACTGTTTTTT.

The rearrangement uses TRBV6-2 or TRBV6-3 and TRBJ2-7, with 9 bases lining up with TRBD1. Per germline, CDR1 MNHEY and CDR2 SVGEGT. V was clipped by 6 bases and J by 2 bases; unmatched bases: 8. The CDR3 totals 15 residues. CDR3 in amino acids: CASSPGQGLTYEQYF. The CDR3 nucleotides read TGTGCCAGCAGCCCGGGACAGGGTTTAACCTACGAGCAGTACTTC.